This T cell receptor (beta chain) comes out of a study of TIL therapy for anti-PD-1-resistant metastatic lung cancer. This sample's time point: pre-treatment sample, taken before nivolumab and TIL therapy. Trimming removed 5 bases from V and 8 bases from J; junction bases left unmatched: 9. There are 16 residues in the CDR3. Looked up from germline, CDR1 is SGHTA and CDR2 is FQGNSA. This was the immunoSEQ v3 assay. The protocol was immunoSEQ multiplex PCR, while the TCRdb copy is restricted to in-frame clones and leaves out a portion. This sample has 15,000 to 20,000 clones, with roughly 85% found just once.

The genes are TRBV7-2 and TRBJ1-4; 12 nucleotides agree with TRBD1. This material consisted of blood, taken at baseline. The clonotype was recovered from a person aged 25-80 years with non-small cell lung cancer. The CDR3 reads CASSLNPGQGAEKLFF. The DNA for the CDR3 is TGTGCCAGCAGCCTTAACCCGGGACAGGGGGCAGAAAAACTGTTTTTT.